This T cell receptor beta chain was sequenced in a study of patients and donors after allogeneic stem cell transplantation. One entry per CDR3 protein results from TCRdb running MiXCR on the RT-PCR reads. The data hold about 960,000 distinct CDR3 sequences, with 15% to 20% observed a single time. This clonotype was seen only a few times. V was cut by 0 bases and J by 5 bases, with 7 bases left in between. The CDR3 runs 14 residues. The germline V gene encodes CDR1 LGHNA and CDR2 YNFKEQ. This sequence originates from a human donor who was either an allogeneic HSCT recipient or a stem cell or donor lymphocyte infusion donor (not recorded which). It is not recorded whose cells these are; they may come from a transplant donor. Sequencing input: blood, either unsorted or a sorted T cell fraction (not recorded which). The V call is TRBV4-2, the J call TRBJ1-4; D is uncertain. CDR3 sequence reads: CASSQEGENEKLFF. DNA of the CDR3: TGTGCCAGCAGCCAAGAGGGTGAGAATGAAAAACTGTTTTTT.